A selection of T cell receptor beta chains follows, all from one sample in a study of cytomegalovirus exposure and HLA in healthy donors. TCRdb's copy holds only in-frame clones and misses some; the assay was immunoSEQ multiplex PCR. The data hold fewer than 250,000 clones, with around 83% observed a single time. The specimen was PBMCs. These receptor sequences come from a man aged 40-55 years in good health and CMV-seropositive. CDR3s include the opening cysteine and the closing phenylalanine or tryptophan.

J | V | CDR3
TRBJ2-5 | TRBV19 | CASGLGETQYF
TRBJ2-7 | TRBV6-5 | CASSYSGQGISEQYF
TRBJ2-2 | TRBV10-3 | CAIRSGANTGELFF
TRBJ1-1 | TRBV6-1 | CASSEAILEAFF
TRBJ2-1 | TRBV5-1 | CASSSQGILGNEQFF
TRBJ2-7 | TRBV4-3 | CASSLSSGLAGVNYEQYF
TRBJ1-3 | TRBV4-1 | CASSQDALSSGNTIYF
TRBJ2-3 | TRBV5-4 | CASSPPDSWTDTQYF
TRBJ2-1 | TRBV4-2 | CASSQVPGTSGRFEQFF
TRBJ2-4 | TRBV4-1 | CASSPTGLAKNIQYF
TRBJ2-4 | TRBV12-5 | CASGPDRAAKNIQYF
TRBJ2-5 | TRBV7-8 | CASSSRRVRETQYF
TRBJ1-4 | TRBV18 | CASSPRGGSNEKLFF
TRBJ2-5 | TRBV6-6 | CASWAVSQETQYF
TRBJ2-7 | TRBV11-2 | CASSPGTSGAYEQYF
TRBJ1-5 | TRBV7-3 | CASSLEGGQPQHF
TRBJ1-4 | TRBV30 | CAWSVGLTNEKLFF
TRBJ2-7 | TRBV5-1 | CASSERESSYEQYF
TRBJ2-1 | TRBV9 | CASSVRPGTGGRSSYNEQFF
TRBJ2-7 | TRBV14 | CASSQGRGGPYEQYF
TRBJ1-5 | TRBV6-6 | CASRGTGSNQPQHF
TRBJ1-2 | TRBV6-1 | CASSTTASDYGYTF
TRBJ2-1 | TRBV28 | CASRPPSGRGNEQFF
TRBJ1-1 | TRBV6-1 | CASSEAVRVTEAFF
TRBJ2-3 | TRBV5-8 | CASSLGQGGRDTQYF